This entry is about one T cell receptor (beta chain). This sample was included in a study of T cells in Graves' hyperthyroidism and ophthalmopathy. The junction had 2 bases not matched to a gene; V was cut back by 7 bases and J by 1 base. This CDR3 is 14 amino acids long. The germline gives CDR1 SQVTM, CDR2 ANQGSEA. Uncontrolled infections, other autoimmune diseases, pregnancy or lactation led to exclusion of patients. Clinical symptoms, serum thyroxine and TRAb, thyroid ultrasound and orbital computed tomography were used for the diagnoses. PBMCs were derived from about 10 ml fresh peripheral blood. RNA transcripts gave rise to amplified TCR beta CDR3 regions. An initial round of RT-PCR targeting the TCR CDR3 relied on the HTBI primer set. One entry per CDR3 protein results from TCRdb running MiXCR on the multiplex PCR reads. The sample includes about 740,000 distinct CDR3 sequences, 13% to 15% of them seen just once.

This rearrangement joins TRBV29-1 to TRBJ2-1; 12 bases match TRBD2. This sequence originates from a woman aged 18-29 years with Graves' hyperthyroidism. Sequenced: blood. The CDR3 DNA is TGCAGCGAGGGACTAGCGGGTTCCTACAATGAGCAGTTCTTC. It codes for CSEGLAGSYNEQFF.